This entry lists 21 T cell receptor beta chains sequenced from one sample in a study of early T cells in non-severe SARS-CoV-2 infection. MiXCR, run by TCRdb on the 5' RACE reads, gives a single entry per CDR3 protein. The profile shows about 22,000 distinct CDR3 sequences, around 4.2% of them singletons. The sample consisted of whole blood. The receptors stem from an adult who was a healthcare worker with PCR-confirmed SARS-CoV-2 infection or an uninfected control (not recorded which).

The chain links TRBV7-2 to TRBJ2-5; 7 nucleotides line up with TRBD2. Germline V CDR1 and CDR2: SGHTA, FQGNSA. J was trimmed by 2 bases and V by 0 bases; bases with no gene match: 6. The CDR3 is 16 residues long. The CDR3 DNA reads as TGTGCCAGCAGCTTAGCGGCTAGCGGAGGACAAGAGACCCAGTACTTC. Encoded protein: CASSLAASGGQETQYF.

This clonotype was seen only a few times. This chain uses TRBV5-4 with TRBJ2-7, with 9 bases matching TRBD1. This CDR3 is built from 14 residues. Trimming removed 5 bases from V and 5 bases from J; junction bases left unmatched: 8. Looked up from germline, CDR1 is SGHNT and CDR2 is YYREEE (reference sequence). The CDR3 DNA sequence: TGTGCCAGCAGTATGGGACAGGGACTCCACGAGCAGTACTTC. It is translated as CASSMGQGLHEQYF.

This clonotype was seen more than once but under ten times. Relative to the germline gene, one junction end is altered; a read error may explain this. The chain employs TRBV5-5 and TRBJ2-1; 11 bases line up with TRBD2. This CDR3 is 15 amino acids long. The germline V gene has CDR1 SGHKS and CDR2 YYEKEE (reference sequence). The CDR3 is CASSLLAGGTNERFF. CDR3 in DNA: TGTGCCAGCAGCTTATTAGCGGGGGGGACCAATGAGCGGTTCTTC.

This clonotype has at least ten counts. This chain links TRBV20-1 with TRBJ1-2; D might be TRBD1 (6 bases). CDR3 length: 14 amino acids. Looked up from germline, CDR1 is DFQATT and CDR2 is SNEGSKA (reference sequence). Trimming removed 2 bases at V and 2 bases at J, with 12 bases between. The CDR3 is CSARTTTGNYGYTF. The CDR3 coding sequence is TGCAGTGCTAGAACCACTACAGGGAACTATGGCTACACCTTC.

Many counts were recorded for this clonotype. V is TRBV4-2 and J is TRBJ2-2; D is possibly TRBD2 (5 bases). The CDR3 consists of 14 residues. Germline loops: CDR1 LGHNA, CDR2 YNFKEQ. V was cut by 0 bases and J by 6 bases, with 8 bases left in between. This CDR3 reads CASSQDRGPGELFF. CDR3 bases: TGTGCCAGCAGCCAAGACAGAGGGCCCGGGGAGCTGTTTTTT.

The chain links TRBV4-3 to TRBJ2-1, with 9 bases that match TRBD2. From germline, CDR1 is LGHNA and CDR2 YSLEER. The CDR3 is made up of 17 amino acids. The V and J ends lost 0 bases and 6 bases, in that order; junction bases with no gene match: 9. In DNA, the CDR3 is TGCGCCAGCAGCCAAGAACCCCCCAGCGGGGGGCGCAATGAGCAGTTCTTC. This gives the protein CASSQEPPSGGRNEQFF.

This clonotype was counted many times. The V and J genes are TRBV7-2 and TRBJ2-3; 7 bases are a match to TRBD1. CDR3 size: 15 residues. Trimming removed 1 base from V and 9 bases from J; junction bases left unmatched: 10. Per the germline V gene, CDR1 is SGHTA and CDR2 is FQGNSA. CDR3 sequence (DNA): TGTGCCAGCAGCTTAGAATCTAGAAGGGGGCGGACGCAGTATTTT. Translation: CASSLESRRGRTQYF.

This clonotype was detected ten times or more. This chain links TRBV4-3 with TRBJ1-5; D is uncertain. The V end lost 1 base, the J end lost 4 bases, and 14 bases lay between the germline ends. The CDR3 length is 16 residues. CDR1 is LGHNA, CDR2 YSLEER, per germline. CDR3 DNA: TGCGCCAGCAGCCAAGCGGCGGGCAGGTTAAATCAGCCCCAGCATTTT. This sequence encodes CASSQAAGRLNQPQHF.

Many counts were recorded for this clonotype. The chain is built from TRBV7-2 and TRBJ2-7; unclear D gene. The ends were cut back, 1 base at V and 1 base at J, with 14 bases in the middle. Looked up from germline, CDR1 is SGHTA and CDR2 is FQGNSA. The CDR3 extends over 16 amino acids. CDR3 DNA sequence: TGTGCCAGCAGCTTAGACCGGCCGCTCGTATCCTACGAGCAGTACTTC. Its protein product is CASSLDRPLVSYEQYF.

As to this clonotype: A much larger clone sits a single nucleotide away, making a read error possible. The gene calls are TRBV20-1 and TRBJ1-1; D may be TRBD1 (5 bases). The CDR3 consists of 15 residues. V was cut by 1 base and J by 4 bases, with 16 bases left in between. In germline, CDR1 is DFQATT, CDR2 SNEGSKA (reference sequence). CDR3 region: CSARGGTIMSTEAFF. DNA for the CDR3: TGCAGTGCTAGAGGGGGGACTATTATGAGCACTGAAGCTTTCTTT.

In its sample, this clonotype was seen many times. A junction end diverges from the germline sequence, so it may reflect a read error. V gene TRBV7-7 combines with J gene TRBJ1-1; no reliable D call. Germline V lookup: CDR1 SSHAT, CDR2 FNYEAQ (reference sequence). The CDR3 runs to 13 residues. The CDR3 is CASSLERQSEAFF. Written as DNA, the CDR3 is TGTGCTAGCAGCTTAGAAAGGCAGTCGGAAGCTTTCTTT.

This clonotype occurred many times. The chain uses TRBV5-1 and TRBJ2-3; 7 bases are a match to TRBD2. The V segment lost 4 bases and the J segment 2 bases; nucleotides outside the gene matches: 7. This CDR3 contains 15 residues. CDR1 and CDR2 from the germline V gene are SGHRS and YFSETQ. The DNA of the CDR3 is TGCGCCAGCAGCCAAACTAGCGTGACCACAGATACGCAGTATTTT. It specifies CASSQTSVTTDTQYF.

Ten or more counts support this clonotype. The chain employs TRBV2 and TRBJ1-2; possibly TRBD1 for D (6 bases). V lost 6 bases, J lost 5 bases, and 10 bases lay in between. The V gene's germline CDR1 is SNHLY and CDR2 FYNNEI. The CDR3 extends over 12 amino acids. The CDR3 DNA is TGTGCCAGCAGGCCGACAGGTTATGGCTACACCTTC. Encoded protein: CASRPTGYGYTF.

This clonotype was recorded at least ten times. The rearrangement links TRBV12-3 or TRBV12-4 to TRBJ2-2, with 7 nucleotides matching TRBD1. Trimming at V came to 7 bases and at J to 0 bases, leaving 5 bases not matched to a gene. There are 15 residues in the CDR3. The CDR3 DNA reads TGTGCCAGCACTTCCGGGACAGCGAACACCGGGGAGCTGTTTTTT. This gives the protein CASTSGTANTGELFF.

This clonotype came up many times. The chain has TRBV30 and TRBJ1-3; 7 bases line up with TRBD1. The germline V gene encodes CDR1 GTSNPN and CDR2 SVGIG (reference sequence). The CDR3 has 14 residues. Germline trimming cut 1 base from V and 0 bases from J; bases unmatched to any gene: 0. CDR3 nucleotides: TGTGCCTGGAGTGGGACAGGCTCTGGAAACACCATATATTTT. Translating it yields CAWSGTGSGNTIYF.

This chain uses TRBV20-1 with TRBJ2-7; D may match TRBD1 or TRBD2 (7 bases each). The CDR3 has 14 amino acids. The V and J ends lost 6 bases and 0 bases respectively, with 15 bases between them. The germline V gene encodes CDR1 DFQATT and CDR2 SNEGSKA (reference sequence). CDR3 amino acids: CSASQGGASYEQYF. CDR3 bases: TGCAGTGCCTCGCAGGGGGGGGCCTCCTACGAGCAGTACTTC.

The table lists this clonotype with many counts. The chain carries TRBV5-1 and TRBJ1-2; D is uncertain. Between the trimmed V and J ends, which lost 2 bases and 2 bases, there was a span of 7 bases. Germline lookup yields CDR1 SGHRS and CDR2 YFSETQ. The CDR3 covers 13 residues. Written as DNA, the CDR3 is TGCGCCAGCAGCTTCGGCCGGAACTATGGCTACACCTTC. Translating it yields CASSFGRNYGYTF.

This clonotype was counted many times. V usage is TRBV11-2 and J usage is TRBJ1-1; D is unresolved. In germline, CDR1 is SGHAT, CDR2 FQNNGV. This CDR3 spans 11 amino acids. V lost 6 bases, J lost 5 bases, and 7 bases lay in between. The CDR3 DNA is TGTGCCAGCAGATGGGGAACTGAAGCTTTCTTT. Translation: CASRWGTEAFF.

This clonotype was detected ten times or more. V is TRBV5-4 and J is TRBJ2-5; D is perhaps TRBD1 (6 bases). Trimming shortened V by 4 bases and J by 4 bases, and 20 bases separated the two germline ends. The CDR3 covers 16 residues. Germline-derived CDR1 and CDR2 are SGHNT and YYREEE (reference sequence). CDR3 coding DNA: TGTGCCAGCAGCAATTGGGGGACATCCCTGGGAGAGACCCAGTACTTC. It specifies CASSNWGTSLGETQYF.

The chain recombines TRBV7-2 with TRBJ1-1; no reliable D call. The CDR3 runs 12 residues. Trimming removed 5 bases from V and 6 bases from J, with 10 bases in between. Germline lookup yields CDR1 SGHTA and CDR2 FQGNSA. CDR3 residues: CASSLNHPEAFF. CDR3 bases: TGTGCCAGCAGCCTAAACCACCCTGAAGCTTTCTTT.

The sample holds many counts of this clonotype. The chain links TRBV4-2 to TRBJ1-1; unclear D gene. The germline V and J ends were trimmed by 0 bases and 9 bases, with 8 bases remaining between them. Germline CDR1 is LGHNA and CDR2 is YNFKEQ. The CDR3 extends over 12 amino acids. DNA for the CDR3: TGTGCCAGCAGCCAAGAAGTAGGGAAAGCTTTCTTT. Its protein is CASSQEVGKAFF.